This T cell receptor (beta chain) is from a study of cytomegalovirus exposure and HLA in healthy donors. The CDR3 is 14 residues long. The V gene lost 4 bases and the J gene lost 2 bases, with 8 bases spanning the gap. Per the germline V gene, CDR1 is SNHLY and CDR2 is FYNNEI. The study ran its PCR with 60 Vbeta and 13 Jbeta primers. Assay used: immunoSEQ multiplex PCR; TCRdb lists only in-frame clones, some missing. The table shows about 180,000 clones, with roughly 81% occurring only once. The material sequenced was PBMCs. This TCR was recovered from a young woman in good health and CMV-seropositive. The V gene is TRBV2, the J gene TRBJ2-2; unclear D gene. The CDR3 reads CASSGPTNTGELFF. The CDR3 DNA sequence: TGTGCCAGCAGTGGACCGACAAACACCGGGGAGCTGTTTTTT.